The 10 T cell receptor beta chains listed next were all sequenced from one sample in a study of regulatory T cells in long-lasting Graves disease. As to time point: newly diagnosed GD, antithyroid drugs for less than 3 months. The TCR library was prepared using RNA isolated from PBMCs. Building the TCR beta libraries relied on iRepertoire HTBI primers, and CDR3 regions underwent Arm-PCR. One entry per CDR3 protein, called by TCRdb with MiXCR from the multiplex PCR reads. The sample lists 550,000 or so distinct CDR3 sequences, more than 10% occurring once. This sample also belongs to another study, concerning T cells in Graves' hyperthyroidism and ophthalmopathy.

Sequencing used peripheral blood mononuclear cells (PBMCs), obtained at new diagnosis, from a patient treated with antithyroid drugs. These receptors came from a woman younger than 45 with Graves disease.

This clonotype showed up many times. The chain couples TRBV7-9 to TRBJ2-1; D perhaps matches TRBD2 (6 bases). The CDR3 length is 15 residues. Germline V CDR1 and CDR2: SEHNR, FQNEAQ (reference sequence). V was pared by 5 bases and J by 0 bases, with 11 bases between. CDR3 residues: CASSPFGGSYNEQFF. The CDR3 DNA reads TGTGCCAGCAGCCCTTTCGGGGGCTCCTACAATGAGCAGTTCTTC.

This clonotype was picked up a small number of times. V gene TRBV14 combines with J gene TRBJ2-2; D gene unclear. Germline loops: CDR1 SGHDN, CDR2 FVKESK. The ends were cut back, 6 bases at V and 7 bases at J, with 12 bases in the middle. The CDR3 has 13 amino acids. This chain's CDR3 is CASSSDGDGELFF. In DNA, the CDR3 is TGTGCCAGCAGTTCGGACGGCGACGGGGAGCTGTTTTTT.

In regard to this clonotype: A read error may be the cause here, since a much bigger clone is one base away. CDR3 sequence reads: CASTFNPGGFYEQFF. The CDR3 nucleotides are TGTGCCAGCACCTTTAATCCCGGGGGGTTCTACGAGCAGTTCTTC. V usage is TRBV7-8 and J usage is TRBJ2-1; 7 bases align to TRBD2. V lost 7 bases to trimming and J lost 10 bases; unmatched junction nucleotides: 16. The germline V gene has CDR1 SGHVS and CDR2 FQNEAQ. There are 15 residues in the CDR3.

This clonotype was picked up a small number of times. Here the CDR3 reads CASSLGWGGGFRQPQHF. The CDR3 DNA follows: TGTGCCAGCAGCTTAGGGTGGGGGGGCGGCTTTAGGCAGCCCCAGCATTTT. The chain has TRBV7-8 and TRBJ1-5, with D perhaps matching TRBD1 (6 bases). V dropped 1 base and J dropped 7 bases, with 20 bases sitting between them. The CDR3 extends over 17 amino acids. Germline V gives CDR1 SGHVS, CDR2 FQNEAQ.

On this clonotype itself: Its ends do not fully match the called genes, so a read error is possible. The chain is built from TRBV4-3 and TRBJ2-1; 8 bases are a match to TRBD2. The CDR3 extends over 15 amino acids. Germline V gene lookup returns CDR1 LGHNA and CDR2 YSLEER. The CDR3, as DNA: TGCGCCAGCAGCCAAGAGCGGGAGGTAAGGGATGAGCAGTCCTTC. It translates to CASSQEREVRDEQSF.

This clonotype was detected only a few times. The V gene is TRBV20-1, the J gene TRBJ2-1, with 9 positions matching TRBD1. This CDR3 region has 14 residues. V gave up 1 base and J gave up 6 bases; unmatched junction bases: 4. The V gene's germline CDR1 is DFQATT and CDR2 SNEGSKA (reference sequence). As DNA, the CDR3 is TGCAGTGCTAGAGTTGTGGGACAGGGCAATGAGCAGTTCTTC. Protein product: CSARVVGQGNEQFF.

The chain links TRBV24-1 to TRBJ2-7; D gene uncertain. The germline V and J ends were trimmed by 4 bases and 4 bases, with 10 bases remaining between them. Germline assignment: CDR1 KGHDR and CDR2 SFDVKD. The CDR3 contains 13 residues. This CDR3 is CATSDPSTYEQYF. The CDR3 DNA reads as TGTGCCACCAGTGACCCCTCCACGTACGAGCAGTACTTC.

The V call is TRBV20-1, the J call TRBJ1-1; TRBD1 might be the D (5 bases). The V gene lost 0 bases and the J gene lost 3 bases, with 14 bases spanning the gap. The CDR3 runs 15 residues. Germline lookup yields CDR1 DFQATT and CDR2 SNEGSKA (reference sequence). This CDR3 is CSARDFGAGHTEAFF. CDR3 coding DNA: TGCAGTGCTAGAGATTTCGGGGCAGGGCACACTGAAGCTTTCTTT.

The rearrangement uses TRBV4-2 and TRBJ2-5; the D gene could be TRBD1 or TRBD2 (7 bases each). The CDR3 is made up of 16 amino acids. Germline V gives CDR1 LGHNA, CDR2 YNFKEQ. The germline V and J ends were trimmed by 1 base and 5 bases, with 17 bases remaining between them. The CDR3 nucleotides are TGTGCCAGCAGCCAAGGCGGGGGACTCAGGGGGGAGACCCAGTACTTC. Translation gives CASSQGGGLRGETQYF.

Only a few counts were recorded for this clonotype. V gene TRBV7-9 combines with J gene TRBJ2-2, with D perhaps TRBD1 or TRBD2 (5 bases each). V was pared by 5 bases and J by 5 bases, with 12 bases between. Germline V CDR1 and CDR2: SEHNR, FQNEAQ (reference sequence). The CDR3 consists of 14 residues. The CDR3 DNA is TGTGCCAGCAGCCGGGACCTCGGAACCGGGGAGCTGTTTTTT. Its translation: CASSRDLGTGELFF. The complete variable domain, with remaining parts taken from reference TRBV7-9 and TRBJ2-2, reads DTGVSQNPRHKITKRGQNVTFRCDPISEHNRLYWYRQTLGQGPEFLTYFQNEAQLEKSRLLSDRFSAERPKGSFSTLEIQRTEQGDSAMYLCASSRDLGTGELFFGEGSRLTVL.